The 24 T cell receptor beta chains presented below share a single source sample, sequenced in a study of blood T cell repertoires in COVID-19 (dated by TCRdb to 2019 to 2021). The method was the immunoSEQ multiplex PCR assay. TCRdb stores this immuneACCESS table with in-frame sequences only. Part of the clones is absent; in the studies checked, under half of the shortfall reflects unresolved V genes, and no reason is known for the rest. For this sample the table gives around 220,000 clones, of which 80% to 95% were detected only once. Approximately 1.9% of the sample is taken by the ten largest. The sequencing sample was made of PBMCs or T cells enriched from blood (not recorded which). The receptor set was obtained from a woman younger than 30 who had recovered from COVID-19.

The genes are TRBV7-9 and TRBJ1-1, with unresolved D. Germline lookup yields CDR1 SEHNR and CDR2 FQNEAQ (reference sequence). The CDR3 covers 13 residues. The V and J ends lost 4 bases and 7 bases respectively, with 13 bases between them. The CDR3 nucleotides read TGTGCCAGCAGCTGGCGAGGGCCCGGTGAAGCTTTCTTT. Amino acid sequence: CASSWRGPGEAFF. Supplemented by reference TRBV7-9 and TRBJ1-1, the full variable domain reads DTGVSQNPRHKITKRGQNVTFRCDPISEHNRLYWYRQTLGQGPEFLTYFQNEAQLEKSRLLSDRFSAERPKGSFSTLEIQRTEQGDSAMYLCASSWRGPGEAFFGQGTRLTVV.

V is TRBV9 and J is TRBJ1-2, with a weak D call TRBD1 (5 bases). This CDR3 contains 14 residues. Trimming cost V 0 bases and J 5 bases, with 11 bases left between them. Germline V lookup: CDR1 SGDLS, CDR2 YYNGEE. The chain's CDR3 is CASSVVREGYGYTF. The CDR3 nucleotides are TGTGCCAGCAGCGTAGTCAGGGAGGGGTATGGCTACACCTTC.

The gene calls are TRBV28 and TRBJ1-1, with D uncertain. Germline V gene sequence: CDR1 MDHEN, CDR2 SYDVKM. The V gene lost 6 bases and the J gene lost 4 bases, with 9 bases spanning the gap. This CDR3 is built from 12 residues. CDR3 loop: CASSLLGTEAFF. The CDR3 nucleotides are TGTGCCAGCAGCCTCCTCGGCACTGAAGCTTTCTTT.

This chain joins TRBV15 and TRBJ2-5, with 10 bases that match TRBD2. The CDR3 has 15 amino acids. V lost 1 base to trimming and J lost 5 bases; unmatched junction nucleotides: 4. Germline V CDR1 and CDR2: LNHNV, YYDKDF (reference sequence). CDR3 region: CATSRAGTSVETQYF. The CDR3 DNA is TGTGCCACCAGCAGAGCCGGGACTAGCGTGGAGACCCAGTACTTC.

This clone came up once. This chain links TRBV28 with TRBJ1-3; TRBD1 agrees at 10 bases. Germline V gene lookup returns CDR1 MDHEN and CDR2 SYDVKM. The V and J ends lost 5 bases and 3 bases, in that order; junction bases with no gene match: 7. This CDR3 is 16 amino acids long. Here the CDR3 DNA reads TGTGCCAGCAGTACTCCGGGACAGGGGTTTGGAAACACCATATATTTT. This gives the protein CASSTPGQGFGNTIYF.

On this clone itself: In the same sample, other DNA sequences code for this CDR3. The chain recombines TRBV7-3 with TRBJ1-2; D may be TRBD1 (5 bases). The CDR3 loop spans 13 amino acids. Germline values: CDR1 SGHTA, CDR2 FQGTGA. Trimming pared 5 bases from V and 1 base from J, leaving 8 bases between. The CDR3 DNA reads as TGTGCCAGCAGCCCCGACAGTAACTATGGCTACACCTTC. Its translation: CASSPDSNYGYTF.

The CDR3 protein is CASSPTSASGYEQYF. CDR3 nucleotide sequence: TGTGCCAGCTCACCAACGTCGGCTAGCGGATACGAGCAGTACTTC. The chain links TRBV18 to TRBJ2-7; 7 bases fit TRBD2. V gave up 2 bases and J gave up 4 bases; unmatched junction bases: 8. Germline CDR1 and CDR2: KGHSH and LQKENI. This CDR3 is 15 amino acids long.

This chain connects TRBV29-1 to TRBJ1-1; maybe TRBD1 (6 bases). Trimming took off 4 bases at V and 1 base at J, with 16 bases between the two ends. CDR1 and CDR2 from the germline V gene are SQVTM and ANQGSEA. The CDR3 is 15 residues long. The CDR3 loop reads CSVVFPTGPNTEAFF. The DNA for the CDR3 is TGCAGCGTTGTTTTCCCGACAGGTCCGAACACTGAAGCTTTCTTT.

The V gene is TRBV14, the J gene TRBJ2-4, with 7 bases aligning to TRBD1. Trimming took 0 bases from V and 3 from J; bases not matched to a gene: 11. The CDR3 sequence is 18 residues long. CDR1 and CDR2 (germline): SGHDN, FVKESK. The CDR3 bases are TGTGCCAGCAGCCAAGACTTAACTCAGGGGACAGTCAAAAACATTCAGTACTTC. Translation: CASSQDLTQGTVKNIQYF.

The gene calls are TRBV27 and TRBJ2-3, with D possibly TRBD2 on 5 matching bases. Germline V gives CDR1 MNHEY, CDR2 SMNVEV (reference sequence). Trimming cost V 7 bases and J 0 bases, with 11 bases left between them. This CDR3 is 14 amino acids long. CDR3: CASKRESSTDTQYF. DNA for the CDR3: TGTGCCAGCAAGAGGGAGTCTAGCACAGATACGCAGTATTTT.

This sequence joins TRBV5-4 and TRBJ2-7, with 9 bases lining up with TRBD2. V shed 0 bases, J shed 4 bases, and the junction held 5 bases outside the gene matches. The CDR3 consists of 15 residues. Germline CDR1 is SGHNT and CDR2 is YYREEE (reference sequence). CDR3 region: CASSLETSGPYEQYF. CDR3 DNA: TGTGCCAGCAGCTTGGAGACTAGCGGTCCTTACGAGCAGTACTTC.

This clone appeared a single time. The gene calls are TRBV2 and TRBJ1-1; TRBD1 might be the D (5 bases). Deletions cut 2 bases from V and 3 bases from J, with 13 bases between. Germline V lookup: CDR1 SNHLY, CDR2 FYNNEI. There are 15 residues in the CDR3. The CDR3 loop is CASSEFQGIDTEAFF. The CDR3, as DNA: TGTGCCAGCAGTGAATTTCAGGGTATAGACACTGAAGCTTTCTTT. Looking up the rest from reference TRBV2 and TRBJ1-1 gives the full variable domain: EPEVTQTPSHQVTQMGQEVILRCVPISNHLYFYWYRQILGQKVEFLVSFYNNEISEKSEIFDDQFSVERPDGSNFTLKIRSTKLEDSAMYFCASSEFQGIDTEAFFGQGTRLTVV.

The chain is built from TRBV27 and TRBJ2-5; 8 positions agree with TRBD1. Germline CDR1 and CDR2: MNHEY and SMNVEV (reference sequence). The ends lost 7 bases at V and 2 bases at J; junction bases unmatched: 3. The CDR3 sequence is 13 residues long. The CDR3 here is CASIDRGQETQYF. The DNA for the CDR3 is TGTGCCAGCATAGACAGGGGACAAGAGACCCAGTACTTC.

This CDR3 is CASSSTGGPQHF. For the CDR3, the DNA is TGTGCCAGCAGCTCGACAGGGGGGCCCCAGCATTTT. J is TRBJ1-5 and V is TRBV5-4, with 9 bases matching TRBD1. The CDR3 sequence is 12 residues long. V shed 3 bases and J 9 bases; nucleotides not matched to a gene: 1. Looked up from germline, CDR1 is SGHNT and CDR2 is YYREEE (reference sequence). Full variable domain (missing parts from reference TRBV5-4 and TRBJ1-5): ETGVTQSPTHLIKTRGQQVTLRCSSQSGHNTVSWYQQALGQGPQFIFQYYREEENGRGNFPPRFSGLQFPNYSSELNVNALELDDSALYLCASSSTGGPQHFGDGTRLSIL.

The rearrangement joins TRBV7-2 to TRBJ1-4; TRBD1 agrees at 7 bases. Germline assignment: CDR1 SGHTA and CDR2 FQGNSA. The CDR3 sequence is 15 residues long. Unmatched junction bases numbered 11, after V lost 5 bases and J lost 8 bases. The CDR3 sequence is CASSPLTGRLEKLFF. For the CDR3, the DNA is TGTGCCAGCAGCCCCCTGACAGGGAGATTGGAAAAACTGTTTTTT.

The chain recombines TRBV28 with TRBJ1-5; TRBD1 might be the D (6 bases). Trimming stripped 3 bases from V and 0 bases from J, with 15 bases between. The CDR3 is 17 amino acids. Germline loops: CDR1 MDHEN, CDR2 SYDVKM. This CDR3 reads CASSFLGQSLSNQPQHF. In DNA form, the CDR3 reads TGTGCCAGCAGTTTCCTAGGACAGTCTCTTAGCAATCAGCCCCAGCATTTT. The full variable domain, completed using reference TRBV28 and TRBJ1-5, is DVKVTQSSRYLVKRTGEKVFLECVQDMDHENMFWYRQDPGLGLRLIYFSYDVKMKEKGDIPEGYSVSREKKERFSLILESASTNQTSMYLCASSFLGQSLSNQPQHFGDGTRLSIL.

The gene calls are TRBV6-5 and TRBJ2-1; D gene unclear. This CDR3 contains 15 residues. Germline loops: CDR1 MNHEY, CDR2 SVGAGI. The V gene lost 5 bases and the J gene lost 3 bases, with 14 bases spanning the gap. The DNA of the CDR3 is TGTGCCAGCAGTCGTTTACTTGCCGGCTACAATGAGCAGTTCTTC. This encodes CASSRLLAGYNEQFF.

This clone was observed a single time. The CDR3 DNA sequence: TGTGCCAGCAGCCCGACTAGTATAGCCGGGGAGCTGTTTTTT. Amino acid sequence: CASSPTSIAGELFF. This rearrangement joins TRBV5-4 to TRBJ2-2, with TRBD2 as a possible D gene (6 bases). Germline V gene data show CDR1 as SGHNT and CDR2 as YYREEE (reference sequence). The length of the CDR3 is 14 residues. With 4 bases removed from V and 6 bases from J, the gap between germline ends came to 13 bases.

This chain links TRBV15 with TRBJ1-3, with 8 bases that match TRBD1. Germline V lookup: CDR1 LNHNV, CDR2 YYDKDF (reference sequence). The junction had 8 bases not matched to a gene; V was cut back by 3 bases and J by 4 bases. This CDR3 has 16 amino acids. The CDR3 spells CATSRGNTGGGNTIYF. For the CDR3, the DNA is TGTGCCACCAGCAGGGGCAATACAGGGGGAGGAAACACCATATATTTT. The entire variable domain, with the rest obtained from reference TRBV15 and TRBJ1-3, is as follows: DAMVIQNPRYQVTQFGKPVTLSCSQTLNHNVMYWYQQKSSQAPKLLFHYYDKDFNNEADTPDNFQSRRPNTSFCFLDIRSPGLGDTAMYLCATSRGNTGGGNTIYFGEGSWLTVV.

The chain uses TRBV6-6 and TRBJ2-2, with D possibly TRBD1 on 5 matching bases. The CDR3 has 16 residues. V dropped 5 bases and J dropped 5 bases, with 18 bases sitting between them. Germline V gene sequence: CDR1 MNHNY, CDR2 SVGAGI (reference sequence). In DNA, the CDR3 is TGTGCCAGCAGTCGAGACAGACTTGGGCGGACCGGGGAGCTGTTTTTT. As protein: CASSRDRLGRTGELFF.

The chain carries TRBV27 and TRBJ2-7; 14 bases are shared with TRBD2. The V gene end was trimmed by 5 bases and the J gene end by 2 bases; junction bases not matched to a gene: 2. The germline CDR1 and CDR2 sequences are MNHEY and SMNVEV (reference sequence). This CDR3 comprises 15 residues. The CDR3, as DNA: TGTGCCAGCAGTACGGGACTAGCGGGAGCCTACGAGCAGTACTTC. Translating gives CASSTGLAGAYEQYF.

This chain uses TRBV27 with TRBJ1-5; TRBD1 matches 7 bases. J lost 7 bases, V lost 6 bases, and 9 bases had no gene match. Germline CDR1 is MNHEY and CDR2 is SMNVEV (reference sequence). The CDR3 loop spans 14 amino acids. CDR3 region: CASRYRGAGQPQHF. The CDR3 nucleotides are TGTGCCAGCAGGTACAGGGGTGCGGGGCAGCCCCAGCATTTT.

This clone has only one observation. The chain recombines TRBV6-2 or TRBV6-3 with TRBJ1-2; D is unresolved. Per the germline V gene, CDR1 is MNHEY and CDR2 is SVGEGT. V was trimmed by 4 bases and J by 4 bases, leaving 13 bases between them. The length of the CDR3 is 14 residues. The CDR3 sequence is CASSSRTGSYGYTF. The CDR3 DNA reads TGTGCCAGCAGTTCCCGTACGGGATCCTATGGCTACACCTTC.

The rearrangement uses TRBV6-5 and TRBJ1-5; D is unclear. The CDR3 is 11 residues long. The germline gives CDR1 MNHEY, CDR2 SVGAGI. Between the trimmed V and J ends, which lost 7 bases and 5 bases, there was a span of 6 bases. CDR3 in amino acids: CASNSDQPQHF. Here the CDR3 DNA reads TGTGCCAGCAATTCGGATCAGCCCCAGCATTTT.